These T cell receptor beta chains were read from a single sample in a study of response to subunit inactivated influenza vaccine. Using its own MiXCR run on the RT-PCR reads, TCRdb lists one record per CDR3 protein. The repertoire has 200,000 to 250,000 distinct CDR3 sequences, roughly an eighth of them found once; the top ten carry 7.8%. The sample consisted of non-naive T cells sorted from PBMCs, taken roughly 15 days before vaccination. The receptors shown here come from a man aged 45-65 years who received an inactivated influenza vaccine. CDR3s include the opening cysteine and the closing phenylalanine or tryptophan. Each record gives: V gene, J gene, CDR3 protein.

v_call: TRBV7-9; j_call: TRBJ2-1; cdr3_aa: CASSPTDYNEQFF
v_call: TRBV11-2; j_call: TRBJ2-7; cdr3_aa: CASSLEAGNSYEQYF
v_call: TRBV6-1; j_call: TRBJ2-3; cdr3_aa: CASSEVDTQYF
v_call: TRBV4-2; j_call: TRBJ2-3; cdr3_aa: CASSQGSSGRLTDTQYF
v_call: TRBV7-8; j_call: TRBJ2-5; cdr3_aa: CASSTRLAGQPKETQYF
v_call: TRBV20-1; j_call: TRBJ1-1; cdr3_aa: CSAQKGGTNTEAFF
v_call: TRBV7-2; j_call: TRBJ2-5; cdr3_aa: CASSLTGIKTETQYF
v_call: TRBV20-1; j_call: TRBJ2-7; cdr3_aa: CSARQPRGAYEQYF
v_call: TRBV5-5; j_call: TRBJ2-5; cdr3_aa: CASSLSSGRQTQYF
v_call: TRBV9; j_call: TRBJ1-2; cdr3_aa: CASSVVQGAGSGYTF
v_call: TRBV29-1; j_call: TRBJ2-1; cdr3_aa: CSGGIEAGPNEQFF
v_call: TRBV7-9; j_call: TRBJ2-1; cdr3_aa: CASSFPGVYNEQFF
v_call: TRBV24-1; j_call: TRBJ2-1; cdr3_aa: CATSVNRDFNNEQFF
v_call: TRBV5-1; j_call: TRBJ1-2; cdr3_aa: CASSLDEGRGVYTF
v_call: TRBV12-3/TRBV12-4; j_call: TRBJ2-3; cdr3_aa: CASSFWRGVSDTQYF
v_call: TRBV24-1; j_call: TRBJ2-5; cdr3_aa: CATSAAGVETQYF
v_call: TRBV28; j_call: TRBJ1-2; cdr3_aa: CASSRTGIEYGYTF
v_call: TRBV7-2; j_call: TRBJ2-1; cdr3_aa: CASSRGQRANNEQFF
v_call: TRBV7-2; j_call: TRBJ2-7; cdr3_aa: CASSPGGEQYF
v_call: TRBV7-2; j_call: TRBJ1-1; cdr3_aa: CASSLPHQGAEAFF
v_call: TRBV20-1; j_call: TRBJ2-2; cdr3_aa: CSARVPLGTRGSGELFF
v_call: TRBV12-3/TRBV12-4; j_call: TRBJ2-7; cdr3_aa: CASSYQGRYEQYF
v_call: TRBV15; j_call: TRBJ2-7; cdr3_aa: CATSSFLGLAGDLGSYEQYF
v_call: TRBV4-3; j_call: TRBJ1-2; cdr3_aa: CASSRAQGAGSGYTF
v_call: TRBV5-1; j_call: TRBJ2-1; cdr3_aa: CASSKTGTGSIEQFF
v_call: TRBV5-6; j_call: TRBJ1-5; cdr3_aa: CASSLYGLGPQHF
v_call: TRBV4-1; j_call: TRBJ1-2; cdr3_aa: CASSQDAGGGWGYTF
v_call: TRBV7-9; j_call: TRBJ2-3; cdr3_aa: CASSLAHAGPLTDTQYF
v_call: TRBV4-2; j_call: TRBJ2-1; cdr3_aa: CASSQDGTSGYNEQFF
v_call: TRBV4-1; j_call: TRBJ2-5; cdr3_aa: CASSRGTSGGRQETQYF
v_call: TRBV15; j_call: TRBJ2-7; cdr3_aa: CATSRVLGLAGEIDYEQYF
v_call: TRBV20-1; j_call: TRBJ2-4; cdr3_aa: CSAAQTGSKNIQYF
v_call: TRBV20-1; j_call: TRBJ2-1; cdr3_aa: CSAHHPYNEQFF
v_call: TRBV12-3/TRBV12-4; j_call: TRBJ1-1; cdr3_aa: CASSPTGQGETEAFF
v_call: TRBV27; j_call: TRBJ2-1; cdr3_aa: CASSTGLYTSYNEQFF
v_call: TRBV28; j_call: TRBJ1-5; cdr3_aa: CASGSLIGTGVHNQPQHF
v_call: TRBV20-1; j_call: TRBJ2-7; cdr3_aa: CSVLPPGLDEQYF
v_call: TRBV5-1; j_call: TRBJ2-1; cdr3_aa: CASSPWGAASNEQFF
v_call: TRBV12-3/TRBV12-4; j_call: TRBJ2-3; cdr3_aa: CASSLVVTSGTDTQYF
v_call: TRBV12-3/TRBV12-4; j_call: TRBJ1-1; cdr3_aa: CASREGQGYNTEAFF
v_call: TRBV19; j_call: TRBJ2-5; cdr3_aa: CATRGGGLKTQYF
v_call: TRBV20-1; j_call: TRBJ1-1; cdr3_aa: CSAEPGGMWLNTEAFF
v_call: TRBV4-2; j_call: TRBJ2-3; cdr3_aa: CASSQGLATDTQYF
v_call: TRBV6-2/TRBV6-3; j_call: TRBJ1-5; cdr3_aa: CASSYWGKQPQHF
v_call: TRBV4-3; j_call: TRBJ2-1; cdr3_aa: CASSQSRTGFNEQFF
v_call: TRBV30; j_call: TRBJ2-1; cdr3_aa: CAWSGVRPYNEQFF
v_call: TRBV5-1; j_call: TRBJ2-1; cdr3_aa: CASSLVAGSTNEQFF
v_call: TRBV20-1; j_call: TRBJ2-3; cdr3_aa: CSARDPGSGGTDTQYF
v_call: TRBV18; j_call: TRBJ2-2; cdr3_aa: CASSSAWLNTGELFF
v_call: TRBV12-3/TRBV12-4; j_call: TRBJ2-1; cdr3_aa: CASSLGSGGGLGEQFF
v_call: TRBV18; j_call: TRBJ1-1; cdr3_aa: CASSPPGATEAFF
v_call: TRBV29-1; j_call: TRBJ2-5; cdr3_aa: CSGGQTQETQYF
v_call: TRBV28; j_call: TRBJ2-5; cdr3_aa: CASRTSGQIETQYF
v_call: TRBV5-4; j_call: TRBJ1-5; cdr3_aa: CASSSDNQPQHF
v_call: TRBV7-2; j_call: TRBJ1-1; cdr3_aa: CASTPQMNTEAFF
v_call: TRBV5-1; j_call: TRBJ1-4; cdr3_aa: CASSKNEKLFF
v_call: TRBV3-1; j_call: TRBJ2-6; cdr3_aa: CASSQWFSGANVLTF
v_call: TRBV7-2; j_call: TRBJ1-5; cdr3_aa: CASSLGPGEAQPQHF
v_call: TRBV28; j_call: TRBJ2-1; cdr3_aa: CASGTRGNREQFF
v_call: TRBV4-2; j_call: TRBJ1-1; cdr3_aa: CASSQDSGPRGSEAFF